The clone carrying this T cell receptor (beta chain) was observed once. Its antigen is currently unknown. These data originate in a study of CD8 T cells in ankylosing spondylitis. 5'-RACE, quantitative and with molecular barcodes, yielded the TCR beta libraries. TCRdb re-derived calls from the 5' RACE reads in MiXCR, one entry per CDR3 protein. The profile shows under 550,000 distinct CDR3 sequences, about 25% of them singletons. Broader study findings: Researchers report that disease-linked clones proved CD8+ and relatively rare in peripheral blood. Some of the motif variants had earlier been found in reactive arthritis patients' fluid and blood. Enrichment of disease-linked clones was reportedly significant in matched ankylosing spondylitis synovial fluid. Made up of about eight highly homologous variants, a TCR beta motif appeared characteristic of ankylosing spondylitis blood.

The ends were cut back, 8 bases at V and 9 bases at J, with 4 bases in the middle. The CDR3 consists of 9 residues. The germline V gene has CDR1 KGHDR and CDR2 SFDVKD. The sequence was collected from a male donor with ankylosing spondylitis. Sequencing was done on a sample of blood, either unsorted or a sorted T cell fraction (not recorded which). The chain uses TRBV24-1 and TRBJ2-1; no reliable D call. The CDR3 loop is CATKGEQFF. Written as DNA, the CDR3 is TGTGCCACCAAGGGTGAGCAGTTCTTC.